These T cell receptor beta chains were read from a single sample in a study of graft-versus-host responses after intestinal transplantation. Their target antigens are unknown. The table came from immunoSEQ multiplex PCR; TCRdb's copy has only in-frame clones and leaves some out. Of around 100,000 clones listed, around 94% were seen once; the top ten hold more than 0.95%. This specimen consisted of unstimulated CD8+ T cells sorted from spleen or lymph node cells, obtained before transplant. These receptors all come from a human donor who was the organ donor for an intestinal transplant. CDR3s include the opening cysteine and the closing phenylalanine or tryptophan. The order of the fields is J gene, clone size, D gene, V gene, CDR3 protein, CDR3 DNA. The D gene is left open where the match is weak. Where a row states a size, it is once, few, many or the class of an expanded clone; other rows omit it.

TRBJ2-5	NA	NA	TRBV27	CASSLLGHQETQYF	TGTGCCAGCAGTTTATTGGGCCACCAAGAGACCCAGTACTTC
TRBJ2-7	once	NA	TRBV4-1	CASSQDPWESTYEQYF	TGCGCCAGCAGCCAAGATCCATGGGAGTCGACCTACGAGCAGTACTTC
TRBJ2-7	few	TRBD2	TRBV4-3	CASSPSSGVLYEQYF	TGCGCCAGCAGCCCTTCTAGCGGGGTCCTCTACGAGCAGTACTTC
TRBJ2-5	NA	NA	TRBV5-1	CASRLSWETQYF	TGCGCCAGCAGATTGAGTTGGGAGACCCAGTACTTC
TRBJ2-7	NA	NA	TRBV9	CASSVGPVPGGQYF	TGTGCCAGCAGCGTAGGACCGGTTCCGGGCGGGCAGTACTTC
TRBJ2-1	once	TRBD2	TRBV27	CASSLGTSGYNEQFF	TGTGCCAGCAGTTTGGGGACTAGCGGGTACAATGAGCAGTTCTTC
TRBJ2-7	NA	NA	TRBV30	CAWGGRKYLKYEQYF	TGTGCCTGGGGCGGAAGGAAATACCTCAAGTACGAGCAGTACTTC
TRBJ2-7	NA	NA	TRBV5-4	CASSLDTYEQYF	TGTGCCAGCAGCTTGGACACCTACGAGCAGTACTTC
TRBJ2-1	NA	NA	TRBV7-9	CASSYTKYEQFF	TGTGCCAGCAGTTATACAAAATATGAGCAGTTCTTC
TRBJ2-5	NA	TRBD2	TRBV5-4	CASSVLPGTSGYQETQYF	TGTGCCAGCAGTGTTCTCCCCGGGACTAGCGGATACCAAGAGACCCAGTACTTC
TRBJ2-5	NA	NA	TRBV28	CASTSGGPGAKVFWETQYF	TGTGCCAGCACTTCCGGGGGCCCCGGGGCTAAGGTTTTTTGGGAGACCCAGTACTTC
TRBJ2-7	NA	TRBD1	TRBV28	CASRPTGGYNEQYF	TGTGCCAGCAGACCGACAGGGGGCTATAACGAGCAGTACTTC
TRBJ1-2	NA	NA	TRBV4-1	CASSQGHIRDLRGYTF	TGCGCCAGCAGCCAAGGACACATACGAGACTTGAGGGGCTACACCTTC
TRBJ1-2	NA	TRBD1	TRBV6-1	CASSIGTGDNYGYTF	TGTGCCAGCAGCATAGGGACAGGTGATAACTATGGCTACACCTTC
TRBJ2-2	NA	NA	TRBV7-3	CASSSEALARNTGELFF	TGTGCCAGCAGCTCGGAGGCGCTAGCGCGAAACACCGGGGAGCTGTTTTTT
TRBJ2-2	NA	TRBD2	TRBV7-7	CASSLFSGRAEGGELFF	TGTGCCAGCAGCCTCTTTTCCGGGAGGGCCGAGGGCGGGGAGCTGTTTTTT
TRBJ2-1	NA	TRBD1	TRBV5-1	CASGRDSYNEQFF	TGCGCCAGCGGCCGGGACAGCTACAATGAGCAGTTCTTC
TRBJ2-1	NA	NA	TRBV27	CASSNYNEQFF	TGTGCCAGCAGTAACTACAATGAGCAGTTCTTC
TRBJ2-7	NA	NA	TRBV11-2	CASSYGTSPYEQYF	TGTGCCAGCAGCTACGGAACATCGCCCTACGAGCAGTACTTC
TRBJ2-1	NA	NA	TRBV7-6	CASSLDVYYNEQFF	TGTGCCAGCAGCTTAGATGTCTACTACAATGAGCAGTTCTTC
TRBJ1-5	once	NA	TRBV5-6	CASSLEYQPQHF	TGTGCCAGCAGCTTGGAGTATCAGCCCCAGCATTTT
TRBJ2-7	NA	NA	TRBV7-2	CASSLTPGHSYEQYF	TGTGCCAGCAGCTTAACCCCGGGACATTCCTACGAGCAGTACTTC
TRBJ2-1	NA	NA	TRBV9	CASSVYSDNEQFF	TGTGCCAGCAGCGTTTATAGCGACAATGAGCAGTTCTTC
TRBJ2-7	NA	TRBD2	TRBV4-2	CASSQGTSGIYEQYF	TGTGCCAGCAGCCAGGGCACTAGCGGGATTTACGAGCAGTACTTC
TRBJ2-1	NA	NA	TRBV21-1	CASSRRDFHYNEQFF	TGTGCCAGCAGCCGCCGGGACTTCCACTACAATGAGCAGTTCTTC
TRBJ1-2	NA	NA	TRBV6-6	CASSYALPNYGYTF	TGTGCCAGCAGTTACGCGTTACCTAACTATGGCTACACCTTC
TRBJ1-1	NA	NA	TRBV11-2	CASSLTGNTEAFF	TGTGCCAGCAGCTTGACGGGGAACACTGAAGCTTTCTTT
TRBJ2-7	once	TRBD2	TRBV19	CASSIGGTSGFYEQYF	TGTGCCAGTAGTATAGGAGGGACTAGCGGGTTCTACGAGCAGTACTTC
TRBJ1-1	NA	NA	TRBV30	CAWSPSIGMNTEAFF	TGTGCCTGGAGTCCATCAATAGGGATGAACACTGAAGCTTTCTTT
TRBJ2-1	NA	TRBD2	TRBV30	CAWTSGRAYNEQFF	TGTGCCTGGACCAGCGGGAGGGCTTACAATGAGCAGTTCTTC
TRBJ2-1	NA	TRBD2	TRBV10-2	CASSVPGTSERMGNEQFF	TGCGCCAGCAGTGTGCCAGGGACTAGCGAACGCATGGGGAATGAGCAGTTCTTC
TRBJ1-2	NA	TRBD1	TRBV9	CASSVAGTGLYGYTF	TGTGCCAGCAGCGTAGCCGGGACAGGGCTGTATGGCTACACCTTC
TRBJ2-7	NA	TRBD1	TRBV30	CAWGQGAYEQYF	TGTGCCTGGGGACAGGGGGCCTACGAGCAGTACTTC
TRBJ1-3	NA	NA	TRBV6-1	CASSGGNTIYF	TGTGCCAGCAGCGGGGGTAACACCATATATTTT
TRBJ2-1	NA	NA	TRBV5-6	CASSRLSSYNEQFF	TGTGCCAGCAGCCGTCTGAGCTCCTACAATGAGCAGTTCTTC
TRBJ2-2	NA	TRBD2	TRBV6-5	CASSYSTSGNTGELFF	TGTGCCAGCAGTTACTCGACTAGCGGGAACACCGGGGAGCTGTTTTTT
TRBJ1-1	NA	NA	TRBV5-5	CASSLGIGGTEAFF	TGTGCCAGCAGCTTGGGGATAGGGGGCACTGAAGCTTTCTTT
TRBJ2-1	NA	TRBD2	TRBV19	CASSIGPSGNKFF	TGTGCCAGTAGTATAGGACCCAGCGGGAACAAGTTCTTC
TRBJ1-1	NA	NA	TRBV7-9	CASSTSSEAFF	TGTGCCAGCAGCACGAGCTCTGAAGCTTTCTTT
TRBJ2-7	NA	NA	TRBV9	CASSGGRPDEQYF	TGTGCCAGCAGCGGGGGGCGCCCGGACGAGCAGTACTTC
TRBJ1-1	NA	NA	TRBV7-2	CATARAPLMNTEAFF	TGTGCCACAGCCCGAGCGCCCCTAATGAACACTGAAGCTTTCTTT
TRBJ2-1	NA	NA	TRBV19	CASSIVKSGNEQFF	TGTGCCAGTAGTATAGTAAAGTCCGGCAATGAGCAGTTCTTC
TRBJ2-1	once	TRBD2	TRBV28	CASTPGLAVLNEQFF	TGTGCCAGCACGCCGGGACTAGCGGTTCTTAATGAGCAGTTCTTC
TRBJ2-3	NA	TRBD1	TRBV2	CASRGTGGLTDTQYF	TGTGCCAGCAGGGGGACAGGGGGTCTCACAGATACGCAGTATTTT
TRBJ1-3	NA	TRBD1	TRBV9	CASSDSETQGDSGNTIYF	TGTGCCAGCAGCGACAGTGAAACACAGGGGGATTCTGGAAACACCATATATTTT
TRBJ2-1	NA	NA	TRBV7-2	CASSLGPAESSYNEQFF	TGTGCCAGCAGCCTCGGGCCAGCGGAAAGCTCCTACAATGAGCAGTTCTTC
TRBJ2-7	few	TRBD2	TRBV28	CASSFRLAGDEQYF	TGTGCCAGCAGTTTTAGGCTAGCGGGAGACGAGCAGTACTTC
TRBJ2-3	NA	TRBD2	TRBV5-1	CASSGAGGTWWNTQYF	TGCGCCAGCAGCGGTGCGGGAGGTACCTGGTGGAATACGCAGTATTTT
TRBJ2-5	NA	NA	TRBV2	CASIGQIQETQYF	TGTGCCAGCATTGGGCAGATTCAAGAGACCCAGTACTTC
TRBJ1-2	NA	NA	TRBV4-2	CASSQIRGKDGYTF	TGTGCCAGCAGCCAAATCCGGGGAAAGGATGGCTACACCTTC
TRBJ2-1	NA	TRBD2	TRBV27	CASSFLGAGGPEYNEQFF	TGTGCCAGCAGTTTTTTAGGAGCGGGAGGGCCCGAATACAATGAGCAGTTCTTC
TRBJ2-2	NA	NA	TRBV11-2	CASSLSVTGELFF	TGTGCCAGCAGCCTTTCAGTCACCGGGGAGCTGTTTTTT
TRBJ1-6	NA	NA	TRBV9	CASSPRGDSSYNSPLHF	TGTGCCAGCAGCCCACGGGGGGATAGCTCCTATAATTCACCCCTCCACTTT